This is a list of T cell receptor beta chains from one sample in a study of cytomegalovirus exposure and HLA in healthy donors. TCRdb's table, derived via immunoSEQ multiplex PCR, lists solely in-frame clones and lacks some. This table has some 130,000 clones, approximately 84% appearing once. The sequenced material came from PBMCs. These receptors came from a man aged 25-45 years in good health and CMV-seropositive. The CDR3 runs from the conserved cysteine through the conserved F or W. Each record gives: clone size, D gene, J gene, V gene, CDR3 protein, CDR3 DNA. A D gene is named only where the DNA matches it firmly. Clone size, where shown, is once, few, many, or a class for clones that have expanded.

abundance: .
d_gene: TRBD2
j_gene: TRBJ2-1
v_gene: TRBV11-2
CDR3aa: CATSRAGSYNEQFF
CDR3nt: TGTGCCACCTCAAGAGCGGGGTCCTACAATGAGCAGTTCTTC

abundance: few
d_gene: .
j_gene: TRBJ2-2
v_gene: TRBV5-1
CDR3aa: CASSLNSANTGELFF
CDR3nt: TGCGCCAGCAGCCTAAATAGCGCGAACACCGGGGAGCTGTTTTTT

abundance: many
d_gene: .
j_gene: TRBJ2-1
v_gene: TRBV6-1
CDR3aa: CASSETWEYNEQFF
CDR3nt: TGTGCCAGCAGTGAAACGTGGGAGTACAATGAGCAGTTCTTC

abundance: .
d_gene: .
j_gene: TRBJ1-1
v_gene: TRBV9
CDR3aa: CASSLQGTPNTEAFF
CDR3nt: TGTGCCAGCAGCCTCCAAGGGACACCGAACACTGAAGCTTTCTTT

abundance: .
d_gene: .
j_gene: TRBJ2-3
v_gene: TRBV5-4
CDR3aa: CASSLTTGTDTQYF
CDR3nt: TGTGCCAGCAGCTTGACCACAGGGACAGATACGCAGTATTTT

abundance: .
d_gene: .
j_gene: TRBJ2-7
v_gene: TRBV7-2
CDR3aa: CASSLEGGYEQYF
CDR3nt: TGTGCCAGCAGCTTAGAAGGGGGCTACGAGCAGTACTTC

abundance: .
d_gene: .
j_gene: TRBJ1-1
v_gene: TRBV5-4
CDR3aa: CASSLVAGAAFMNTEAFF
CDR3nt: TGTGCCAGCAGCTTGGTAGCAGGGGCCGCTTTTATGAACACTGAAGCTTTCTTT

abundance: .
d_gene: .
j_gene: TRBJ2-2
v_gene: TRBV7-9
CDR3aa: CASSSNRASVGELFF
CDR3nt: TGTGCCAGCAGCTCTAACAGGGCCTCCGTCGGGGAGCTGTTTTTT

abundance: .
d_gene: .
j_gene: TRBJ2-7
v_gene: TRBV7-2
CDR3aa: CASSLSQSYEQYF
CDR3nt: TGTGCCAGCAGCTTATCACAGAGCTACGAGCAGTACTTC

abundance: .
d_gene: TRBD2
j_gene: TRBJ2-1
v_gene: TRBV4-3
CDR3aa: CASSQDRGGAVSSYNEQFF
CDR3nt: TGCGCCAGCAGCCAAGATCGGGGGGGGGCGGTCTCGAGCTACAATGAGCAGTTCTTC

abundance: .
d_gene: .
j_gene: TRBJ2-3
v_gene: TRBV5-1
CDR3aa: CASSFLATVDTQYF
CDR3nt: TGCGCCAGCAGCTTCCTAGCGACGGTAGATACGCAGTATTTT

abundance: .
d_gene: .
j_gene: TRBJ1-2
v_gene: TRBV27
CDR3aa: CASSPRQVGGYTF
CDR3nt: TGTGCCAGCAGTCCTCGACAGGTGGGGGGCTACACCTTC

abundance: .
d_gene: .
j_gene: TRBJ1-2
v_gene: TRBV18
CDR3aa: CASSPPYADYYGYTF
CDR3nt: TGTGCCAGCTCACCACCTTATGCAGACTACTATGGCTACACCTTC

abundance: .
d_gene: TRBD1
j_gene: TRBJ2-7
v_gene: TRBV4-3
CDR3aa: CASSFSGTGEAYEQYF
CDR3nt: TGCGCCAGCAGCTTTTCCGGGACAGGGGAGGCCTACGAGCAGTACTTC

abundance: .
d_gene: TRBD2
j_gene: TRBJ2-1
v_gene: TRBV10-1
CDR3aa: CASSETSGGVNEQFF
CDR3nt: TGCGCCAGCAGTGAGACTAGCGGGGGGGTTAATGAGCAGTTCTTC

abundance: .
d_gene: TRBD2
j_gene: TRBJ2-3
v_gene: TRBV4-1
CDR3aa: CASSQPTSGRAYTQYF
CDR3nt: TGCGCCAGCAGCCAACCTACTAGCGGGAGGGCTTATACGCAGTATTTT

abundance: .
d_gene: TRBD2
j_gene: TRBJ2-5
v_gene: TRBV5-1
CDR3aa: CASSFLAVKETQYF
CDR3nt: TGCGCCAGCAGCTTTCTAGCGGTTAAAGAGACCCAGTACTTC

abundance: .
d_gene: TRBD1
j_gene: TRBJ2-7
v_gene: TRBV11-3
CDR3aa: CASSRQGTYEQYF
CDR3nt: TGTGCCAGCAGCCGACAGGGAACCTACGAGCAGTACTTC

abundance: .
d_gene: TRBD1
j_gene: TRBJ2-7
v_gene: TRBV18
CDR3aa: CASSPGTGYEQYF
CDR3nt: TGTGCCAGCTCACCAGGGACAGGCTACGAGCAGTACTTC

abundance: .
d_gene: TRBD2
j_gene: TRBJ2-1
v_gene: TRBV11-2
CDR3aa: CASSLMFAGGLSNEQFF
CDR3nt: TGTGCCAGCAGCTTAATGTTCGCGGGAGGGTTGAGCAATGAGCAGTTCTTC

abundance: .
d_gene: TRBD1
j_gene: TRBJ2-7
v_gene: TRBV18
CDR3aa: CASSRNPPGQGSYEQYF
CDR3nt: TGTGCCAGCTCACGAAACCCCCCGGGACAGGGGTCCTACGAGCAGTACTTC

abundance: .
d_gene: .
j_gene: TRBJ2-7
v_gene: TRBV2
CDR3aa: CASSRETYEQYF
CDR3nt: TGTGCCAGCAGCAGGGAAACCTACGAGCAGTACTTC

abundance: .
d_gene: TRBD1
j_gene: TRBJ2-7
v_gene: TRBV10-3
CDR3aa: CAISARQGTADEQYF
CDR3nt: TGTGCCATCAGTGCCAGACAGGGAACTGCTGACGAGCAGTACTTC

abundance: .
d_gene: TRBD1
j_gene: TRBJ2-1
v_gene: TRBV2
CDR3aa: CASSEARGGANNEQFF
CDR3nt: TGTGCCAGCAGTGAAGCGCGAGGGGGCGCCAACAATGAGCAGTTCTTC

abundance: .
d_gene: TRBD1
j_gene: TRBJ1-1
v_gene: TRBV9
CDR3aa: CASSPTDRGGTEAFF
CDR3nt: TGTGCCAGCAGCCCTACGGACAGGGGGGGTACTGAAGCTTTCTTT

abundance: .
d_gene: .
j_gene: TRBJ1-1
v_gene: TRBV2
CDR3aa: CASSGDSKNTEAFF
CDR3nt: TGTGCCAGCAGTGGCGACAGCAAAAACACTGAAGCTTTCTTT

abundance: once
d_gene: TRBD2
j_gene: TRBJ2-5
v_gene: TRBV2
CDR3aa: CASSGTSGYQETQYF
CDR3nt: TGTGCCAGCAGTGGTACTAGCGGCTACCAAGAGACCCAGTACTTC

abundance: .
d_gene: TRBD2
j_gene: TRBJ2-1
v_gene: TRBV7-9
CDR3aa: CASSLVQRGYNEQFF
CDR3nt: TGTGCCAGCAGCTTAGTCCAGCGGGGCTACAATGAGCAGTTCTTC

abundance: once
d_gene: TRBD1
j_gene: TRBJ2-7
v_gene: TRBV5-6
CDR3aa: CASRQGTGGLSSYEQYF
CDR3nt: TGTGCCAGCAGACAAGGGACAGGGGGCTTGAGCTCCTACGAGCAGTACTTC

abundance: .
d_gene: .
j_gene: TRBJ2-1
v_gene: TRBV12-5
CDR3aa: CASGLAPYNEQFF
CDR3nt: TGTGCTAGTGGTTTGGCCCCTTACAATGAGCAGTTCTTC

abundance: .
d_gene: .
j_gene: TRBJ2-7
v_gene: TRBV5-6
CDR3aa: CASSLGVLAEEQYF
CDR3nt: TGTGCCAGCAGCTTGGGGGTGCTAGCTGAAGAGCAGTACTTC

abundance: .
d_gene: TRBD2
j_gene: TRBJ2-3
v_gene: TRBV2
CDR3aa: CASSLLGLASTDTQYF
CDR3nt: TGTGCCAGCAGTCTACTGGGACTAGCGAGCACAGATACGCAGTATTTT

abundance: .
d_gene: TRBD1
j_gene: TRBJ1-2
v_gene: TRBV30
CDR3aa: CGLTGTENGYTF
CDR3nt: TGTGGACTGACAGGGACGGAAAATGGCTACACCTTC

abundance: .
d_gene: TRBD2
j_gene: TRBJ2-3
v_gene: TRBV5-1
CDR3aa: CASSPGLAESTDTQYF
CDR3nt: TGCGCCAGCAGCCCAGGACTAGCGGAGAGCACAGATACGCAGTATTTT

abundance: .
d_gene: .
j_gene: TRBJ1-5
v_gene: TRBV30
CDR3aa: CAWSVRSGREPQHF
CDR3nt: TGTGCTTGGAGTGTAAGGTCCGGGCGGGAGCCCCAGCATTTT

abundance: few
d_gene: TRBD1
j_gene: TRBJ1-2
v_gene: TRBV5-1
CDR3aa: CASSSTDRGGYTF
CDR3nt: TGCGCCAGCAGCTCGACGGACAGGGGTGGCTACACCTTC

abundance: .
d_gene: .
j_gene: TRBJ2-2
v_gene: TRBV27
CDR3aa: CASSLNTGELFF
CDR3nt: TGTGCCAGCAGTCTGAACACCGGGGAGCTGTTTTTT

abundance: .
d_gene: TRBD1
j_gene: TRBJ2-7
v_gene: TRBV27
CDR3aa: CASSFWDSTYEQYF
CDR3nt: TGTGCCAGCAGTTTCTGGGACAGTACCTACGAGCAGTACTTC

abundance: .
d_gene: TRBD2
j_gene: TRBJ2-7
v_gene: TRBV4-3
CDR3aa: CASSPLAGHEQYF
CDR3nt: TGCGCCAGCAGCCCACTAGCGGGCCACGAGCAGTACTTC

abundance: .
d_gene: TRBD1
j_gene: TRBJ2-5
v_gene: TRBV14
CDR3aa: CASSRRSTGSVRETQYF
CDR3nt: TGTGCCAGCAGCCGCCGATCGACAGGGTCGGTTAGGGAGACCCAGTACTTC

abundance: once
d_gene: TRBD2
j_gene: TRBJ2-1
v_gene: TRBV10-1
CDR3aa: CASSVAGGGYNEQFF
CDR3nt: TGCGCCAGCAGCGTAGCGGGAGGGGGGTACAATGAGCAGTTCTTC